This T cell receptor (beta chain) was sequenced for a study of shared clonotypes between healthy human individuals. On the study more broadly: Ranging from 18 to 49 in age, donors were two women and three men.

Every subset's genomic DNA went evenly onto several immunoSEQ plates. Some clones are missing from TCRdb's copy, which holds only in-frame ones; the method was immunoSEQ multiplex PCR. The repertoire holds around 1,100,000 clones, 70% to 80% seen once, with almost 0.9% in the top ten. The sequenced sample consisted of memory CD4+ T cells from PBMCs. The sample's subset: CD45RA-negative fraction. This sequence was found in a man between 18 and 29 years old in good health. Some clones in this sample may be carry-over from other donors' samples.

CDR3 bases: TGTGCCAGTAGTAGGTTGGTCCTGGAGGGGACCTACGATACGCAGTATTTT. Translation gives CASSRLVLEGTYDTQYF. The chain joins TRBV19 to TRBJ2-3; D may be TRBD2 (6 bases). There are 17 residues in the CDR3. V lost 4 bases and J lost 6, with 23 bases in between. CDR1 LNHDA and CDR2 SQIVND come from the germline V gene (reference sequence).